This T cell receptor (beta chain) was sequenced for a study of response to subunit inactivated influenza vaccine. General study points: Each seasonal flu vaccination may recruit only limited new T cells, authors suggested.

Turning to this clonotype: What it recognizes is unknown.

Using its own MiXCR run on the RT-PCR reads, TCRdb lists one record per CDR3 protein. This sample has hundreds of thousands of distinct CDR3 sequences, with approximately 15% found just once. Germline assignment: CDR1 DFQATT and CDR2 SNEGSKA (reference sequence). With 3 bases removed from V and 0 bases from J, the gap between germline ends came to 15 bases. There are 17 residues in the CDR3. J is TRBJ1-6 and V is TRBV20-1; TRBD1 is a possible D gene (5 bases). This sequence was found in a man aged 45-60 years who received an inactivated influenza vaccine. Sequencing was performed on PBMCs from blood, taken about 12 days after vaccination. CDR3 in amino acids: CSASVPQGTSYNSPLHF. CDR3 nucleotides: TGCAGTGCTAGTGTACCCCAGGGAACCTCCTATAATTCACCCCTCCACTTT.